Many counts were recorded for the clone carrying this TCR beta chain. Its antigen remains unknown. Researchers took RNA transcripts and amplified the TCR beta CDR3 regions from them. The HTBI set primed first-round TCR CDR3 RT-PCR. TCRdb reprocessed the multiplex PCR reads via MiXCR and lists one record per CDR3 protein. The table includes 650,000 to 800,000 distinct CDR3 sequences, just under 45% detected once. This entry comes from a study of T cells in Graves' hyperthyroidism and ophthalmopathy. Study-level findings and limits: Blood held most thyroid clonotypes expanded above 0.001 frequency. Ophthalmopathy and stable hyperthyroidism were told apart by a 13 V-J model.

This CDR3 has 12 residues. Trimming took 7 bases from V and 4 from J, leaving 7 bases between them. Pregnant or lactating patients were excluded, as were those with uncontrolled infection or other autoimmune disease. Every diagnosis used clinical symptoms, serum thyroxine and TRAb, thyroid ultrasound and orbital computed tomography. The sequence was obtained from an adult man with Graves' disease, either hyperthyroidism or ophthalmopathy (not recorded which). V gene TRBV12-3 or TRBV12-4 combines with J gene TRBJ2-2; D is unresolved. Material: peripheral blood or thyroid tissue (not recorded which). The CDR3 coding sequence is TGTGCCAGCAAAGTCGTCACCGGGGAGCTGTTTTTT. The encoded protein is CASKVVTGELFF.